The 27 T cell receptor beta chains presented below share a single source sample, sequenced in a study of T cell repertoires in cytomegalovirus infection. TCRdb re-analysed the reads in MiXCR, keeping a single row per CDR3 protein. Of approximately 270,000 distinct CDR3 sequences listed, approximately 22% are singletons. No antigen is known for these receptors. The source was cultured PBMCs, collected from culture after CMV antigen stimulation. The receptor source for this set is a human donor in good health (CMV status not recorded). Some clones in this sample may be carry-over from other donors' samples.

This sequence joins TRBV15 and TRBJ2-1, with D possibly TRBD2 on 6 matching bases. This CDR3 is 15 amino acids long. The V end lost 4 bases, the J end lost 0 bases, and 10 bases lay between the germline ends. The germline V gene has CDR1 LNHNV and CDR2 YYDKDF (reference sequence). The CDR3 reads CATSIGGSSYNEQFF. As DNA, the CDR3 is TGTGCCACCAGCATCGGGGGAAGCTCCTACAATGAGCAGTTCTTC.

This clonotype occurred many times. V gene TRBV7-6 combines with J gene TRBJ2-7; TRBD1 aligns across 7 bases. From germline, CDR1 is SGHVS and CDR2 FNYEAQ. Trimming cost V 5 bases and J 7 bases; bases outside gene matches: 11. The CDR3 has 14 amino acids. CDR3 in amino acids: CASSRGTVAEEQYF. As DNA, the CDR3 is TGTGCCAGCAGCCGTGGGACAGTTGCTGAGGAGCAGTACTTC.

Only one count was recorded for this clonotype. This rearrangement joins TRBV7-3 to TRBJ2-7, with TRBD2 matching 10 bases. CDR1 and CDR2 (germline): SGHTA, FQGTGA. The CDR3 totals 14 residues. Trimming removed 5 bases from V and 4 bases from J; junction bases left unmatched: 5. CDR3 nucleotides: TGTGCCAGCAGCCCTCAGCGGGAGGGATACGAGCAGTACTTC. Amino acids: CASSPQREGYEQYF.

V and J are TRBV19 and TRBJ2-1; 10 bases agree with TRBD1. The CDR3 covers 14 residues. Germline assignment: CDR1 LNHDA and CDR2 SQIVND (reference sequence). The V segment lost 6 bases and the J segment 6 bases; nucleotides outside the gene matches: 5. The CDR3 reads CASRFDRGRNEQFF. For the CDR3, the DNA is TGTGCCAGTAGGTTTGACAGGGGGCGCAATGAGCAGTTCTTC.

J is TRBJ2-3 and V is TRBV6-2 or TRBV6-3; D unclear. This CDR3 is 13 amino acids long. CDR1 and CDR2 from the germline V gene are MNHEY and SVGEGT. Trimming took off 2 bases at V and 5 bases at J, with 8 bases between the two ends. The CDR3 loop is CASSYMEGDTQYF. The CDR3 DNA sequence: TGTGCCAGCAGTTACATGGAAGGAGATACGCAGTATTTT.

With respect to this clonotype: This clone may be a read error of a much larger clone one base away. The DNA of the CDR3 is TGTGCCAGCAGTTACTCCAGGGGTAGCAATCAGCCCCAGCATTTT. It yields the protein CASSYSRGSNQPQHF. The V call is TRBV6-6, the J call TRBJ1-5, with a tentative D call TRBD1 (6 bases). Trimming shortened V by 0 bases and J by 0 bases, and 6 bases separated the two germline ends. The CDR3 is 15 amino acids. Germline V gives CDR1 MNHNY, CDR2 SVGAGI (reference sequence).

This clonotype was counted a few times. This rearrangement joins TRBV27 to TRBJ1-1, with a tentative D call TRBD1 (5 bases). Trimming removed 4 bases at V and 8 bases at J, with 14 bases between. From germline, CDR1 is MNHEY and CDR2 SMNVEV (reference sequence). The CDR3 is made up of 13 amino acids. CDR3 sequence: CASSSWGDGEAFF. The CDR3 bases are TGTGCCAGCAGTTCGTGGGGCGATGGGGAAGCTTTCTTT.

As DNA, the CDR3 is TGTGCCAGCAGTTATTCCCCGGGAGTGGGCTACAATGAGCAGTTCTTC. The encoded protein is CASSYSPGVGYNEQFF. The gene calls are TRBV6-2 or TRBV6-3 and TRBJ2-1; perhaps TRBD2 as D (6 bases). This CDR3 is built from 16 residues. Trimming removed 3 bases from V and 3 bases from J, with 15 bases in between. Germline loops: CDR1 MNHEY, CDR2 SVGEGT.

In its sample, this clonotype was seen a few times. The rearrangement uses TRBV11-2 and TRBJ2-7; D uncertain. Looked up from germline, CDR1 is SGHAT and CDR2 is FQNNGV. CDR3 length: 14 amino acids. Trimming left V 1 base short and J 0 bases short, with 7 bases between. The CDR3: CASSLGLSSYEQYF. DNA of the CDR3: TGTGCCAGCAGCTTAGGCTTGAGCTCCTACGAGCAGTACTTC.

This clonotype has only a few counts. This chain uses TRBV20-1 with TRBJ2-3; D ambiguous. V was pared by 6 bases and J by 6 bases, with 10 bases between. CDR1 is DFQATT, CDR2 SNEGSKA, per germline (reference sequence). This CDR3 comprises 11 residues. The CDR3 is CSADPGDTQYF. The CDR3, as DNA: TGCAGTGCAGACCCCGGCGATACGCAGTATTTT.

This clonotype came up many times. The chain combines TRBV7-9 with TRBJ2-7; the match to TRBD1 covers 10 bases. J gave up 3 bases and V 5 bases, and 7 bases lay outside the gene matches. From germline, CDR1 is SEHNR and CDR2 FQNEAQ (reference sequence). The CDR3 consists of 15 residues. The CDR3 DNA follows: TGTGCCAGCAGCGCCAGGGACAGGGGAATCTACGAGCAGTACTTC. Amino acid sequence: CASSARDRGIYEQYF.

This clonotype was observed a handful of times. This rearrangement joins TRBV9 to TRBJ1-6, with 7 nucleotides matching TRBD1. The CDR3 consists of 12 residues. CDR1 is SGDLS, CDR2 YYNGEE, per germline. V shed 7 bases and J 7 bases; nucleotides not matched to a gene: 2. The DNA of the CDR3 is TGTGCCAGCGCGACAGGGAATTCACCCCTCCACTTT. It encodes CASATGNSPLHF.

Ten or more counts support this clonotype. V gene TRBV10-3 combines with J gene TRBJ1-5, with 12 bases lining up with TRBD1. The trim removed 2 bases at V and 1 base at J, leaving 9 bases unmatched. This CDR3 has 19 residues. Germline V gene data show CDR1 as ENHRY and CDR2 as SYGVKD. The CDR3 coding sequence is TGTGCCATCAGTGAGCGGGTAGGGACAGGGGGCCTAAGCAATCAGCCCCAGCATTTT. This gives the protein CAISERVGTGGLSNQPQHF.

This clonotype came up a few times. The rearrangement uses TRBV7-3 and TRBJ2-1; TRBD2 is a possible D gene (6 bases). V gave up 5 bases and J gave up 0 bases, with 11 bases separating them. The germline CDR1 and CDR2 sequences are SGHTA and FQGTGA. This CDR3 has 15 amino acids. CDR3 residues: CASSPVADSYNEQFF. The CDR3 DNA sequence: TGTGCCAGCAGCCCAGTAGCGGACTCCTACAATGAGCAGTTCTTC.

The sample holds many counts of this clonotype. This chain joins TRBV7-6 and TRBJ2-5; 11 nucleotides line up with TRBD1. The germline CDR1 and CDR2 sequences are SGHVS and FNYEAQ. This CDR3 spans 16 amino acids. With 5 bases clipped from V and 5 bases from J, the junction kept 10 bases outside the gene matches. The CDR3 is CASSLGTGGVYETQYF. For the CDR3, the DNA is TGTGCCAGCAGCCTGGGGACAGGGGGGGTCTATGAGACCCAGTACTTC.

There are a few counts of this clonotype. CDR3 loop: CASRDGTVSGNTIYF. Here the CDR3 DNA reads TGTGCCAGCAGGGACGGGACAGTCTCTGGAAACACCATATATTTT. The chain combines TRBV12-3 or TRBV12-4 with TRBJ1-3; 7 nucleotides match TRBD1. This CDR3 is 15 amino acids long. V lost 6 bases, J lost 0 bases, and 5 bases stayed unmatched.

The gene calls are TRBV28 and TRBJ2-7; D remains unclear. With 2 bases removed from V and 1 base from J, the gap between germline ends came to 6 bases. Germline V gives CDR1 MDHEN, CDR2 SYDVKM. CDR3 size: 13 residues. The CDR3 bases are TGTGCCAGCAGTTTAGAGAATTCCTACGAGCAGTACTTC. This gives the protein CASSLENSYEQYF.

The chain has TRBV7-6 and TRBJ2-1; 10 bases agree with TRBD1. The CDR3 totals 17 residues. Germline V gene sequence: CDR1 SGHVS, CDR2 FNYEAQ. The J segment lost 5 bases and the V segment lost 6 bases, leaving 13 bases of the junction unmatched. The CDR3 DNA reads TGTGCCAGCAGACCCAGGGGGACAGGGGAGAATCACAATGAGCAGTTCTTC. Translation: CASRPRGTGENHNEQFF.

This clonotype was recorded many times. The chain uses TRBV7-2 and TRBJ2-1, with 15 bases lining up with TRBD2. Germline-derived CDR1 and CDR2 are SGHTA and FQGNSA. J gave up 4 bases and V 4 bases, and 11 bases lay outside the gene matches. The CDR3 sequence is 19 residues long. The CDR3 coding sequence is TGTGCCAGCAGCTGGATATGGACTAGCGGGAGGGCCCTGTACAATGAGCAGTTCTTC. It specifies CASSWIWTSGRALYNEQFF.

The sample holds a few counts of this clonotype. The chain recombines TRBV5-4 with TRBJ2-1; D may be TRBD2 (6 bases). Germline CDR1 SGHNT, CDR2 YYREEE (reference sequence). The germline V and J ends were trimmed by 0 bases and 8 bases, with 12 bases remaining between them. This CDR3 has 14 residues. The CDR3 DNA sequence: TGTGCCAGCAGCTTGGAGGCTAGCGATTATGAGCAGTTCTTC. Translation gives CASSLEASDYEQFF. Full variable domain (rest looked up from reference TRBV5-4 and TRBJ2-1): ETGVTQSPTHLIKTRGQQVTLRCSSQSGHNTVSWYQQALGQGPQFIFQYYREEENGRGNFPPRFSGLQFPNYSSELNVNALELDDSALYLCASSLEASDYEQFFGPGTRLTVL.

This clonotype was counted at least ten times. V gene TRBV19 combines with J gene TRBJ1-5, with D hard to call. CDR1 LNHDA and CDR2 SQIVND come from the germline V gene (reference sequence). This CDR3 region has 13 residues. V was cut by 9 bases and J by 4 bases, with 13 bases left in between. In DNA, the CDR3 is TGTGCCAGCAGCTCCGACCGGAATCAGCCCCAGCATTTT. Its translation: CASSSDRNQPQHF.

This clonotype was found a few times. The chain uses TRBV12-3 or TRBV12-4 and TRBJ1-1; D not resolved. Trimming left V 7 bases short and J 5 bases short, with 14 bases between. The CDR3 totals 13 residues. CDR3 amino acids: CASTNLMDTEAFF. For the CDR3, the DNA is TGTGCCAGCACCAACCTCATGGATACTGAAGCTTTCTTT.

This clonotype was picked up many times. The rearrangement uses TRBV11-2 and TRBJ2-3; no definite D call. CDR1 is SGHAT and CDR2 is FQNNGV in the germline V gene. This CDR3 is built from 13 residues. V shed 4 bases and J shed 6 bases, with 11 bases lying between them. This CDR3 reads CASSSSRPDTQYF. CDR3 DNA: TGTGCCAGCAGCTCATCACGTCCGGATACGCAGTATTTT.

This clonotype was counted only a few times. The chain couples TRBV19 to TRBJ2-1; D is uncertain. The CDR3 runs 14 residues. Germline V gives CDR1 LNHDA, CDR2 SQIVND (reference sequence). The germline V and J ends were trimmed by 2 bases and 6 bases, with 11 bases remaining between them. DNA of the CDR3: TGTGCCAGTAGTATATCGACGCCATCCAATGAGCAGTTCTTC. This encodes CASSISTPSNEQFF.

V and J are TRBV5-6 and TRBJ1-2; 10 bases fit TRBD1. In germline, CDR1 is SGHDT, CDR2 YYEEEE. V lost 0 bases to trimming and J lost 8 bases; unmatched junction nucleotides: 10. The CDR3 loop spans 16 amino acids. The chain's CDR3 is CASSLDTDRGPSGYTF. The CDR3 nucleotides read TGTGCCAGCAGCTTGGACACAGACAGGGGGCCAAGCGGCTACACCTTC.

This clonotype has ten or more counts. This CDR3 is CASSPRKDTGELFF. CDR3 DNA: TGTGCCAGCAGCCCAAGGAAAGACACCGGGGAGCTGTTTTTT. This sequence joins TRBV7-2 and TRBJ2-2, with no clear D. V gave up 5 bases and J gave up 3 bases, with 10 bases separating them. Germline lookup yields CDR1 SGHTA and CDR2 FQGNSA. This CDR3 is 14 amino acids long.

There are a few counts of this clonotype. The V gene is TRBV12-3 or TRBV12-4, the J gene TRBJ1-1, with D unclear. The CDR3 runs to 16 residues. Trimming took off 7 bases at V and 9 bases at J, with 27 bases between the two ends. The CDR3 loop is CASTREGWIGLSQAFF. The CDR3 DNA is TGTGCCAGCACCCGGGAAGGGTGGATAGGACTTTCTCAAGCTTTCTTT.